This is a list of T cell receptor beta chains from one sample in a study of response to subunit inactivated influenza vaccine. Via MiXCR, TCRdb re-called the RT-PCR reads, giving one row per CDR3 protein. The table shows around 480,000 distinct CDR3 sequences, with 15% to 20% occurring only once. The sequencing used CD4+ T cells sorted from PBMCs, collected roughly 24 months after vaccination. These TCRs come from a man in his fifties or sixties who received an inactivated influenza vaccine. The CDR3 runs from the conserved cysteine through the conserved F or W. Fields, in order: J gene, V gene, D gene, clone size, CDR3 protein, CDR3 DNA. D genes are given only for firm matches. Clone sizes are given selectively: once, few, many, or a class where the clone is expanded.

j_call: TRBJ1-1; v_call: TRBV6-5; d_call: NA; clone_size: few; cdr3_aa: CASSFPLAVMNTEAFF; cdr3_nt: TGTGCCAGCAGTTTCCCCTTGGCAGTTATGAACACTGAAGCTTTCTTT
j_call: TRBJ1-2; v_call: TRBV12-3/TRBV12-4; d_call: TRBD1; clone_size: NA; cdr3_aa: CASRGSGQGVIYGYTF; cdr3_nt: TGTGCCAGCAGGGGCTCTGGACAGGGAGTCATCTATGGCTACACCTTC
j_call: TRBJ1-5; v_call: TRBV18; d_call: NA; clone_size: few; cdr3_aa: CASSPDGWSQPQHF; cdr3_nt: TGTGCCAGCTCACCGGACGGGTGGAGTCAGCCCCAGCATTTT
j_call: TRBJ1-3; v_call: TRBV11-1; d_call: TRBD1; clone_size: few; cdr3_aa: CASSLTGQALSGNTIYF; cdr3_nt: TGTGCCAGCAGCCTGACCGGACAGGCACTTTCTGGAAACACCATATATTTT
j_call: TRBJ2-7; v_call: TRBV5-6; d_call: NA; clone_size: NA; cdr3_aa: CASGGRRTATYEQYF; cdr3_nt: TGTGCGTCCGGTGGAAGACGGACGGCTACCTACGAGCAGTACTTC
j_call: TRBJ2-2; v_call: TRBV5-1; d_call: NA; clone_size: few; cdr3_aa: CASSFGEPTGELFF; cdr3_nt: TGCGCCAGCAGCTTTGGAGAGCCCACCGGGGAGCTGTTTTTT
j_call: TRBJ2-7; v_call: TRBV28; d_call: NA; clone_size: NA; cdr3_aa: CASSPGTTAGEQYF; cdr3_nt: TGTGCCAGCAGTCCCGGGACAACAGCGGGAGAGCAGTACTTC
j_call: TRBJ2-7; v_call: TRBV3-1; d_call: TRBD1; clone_size: NA; cdr3_aa: CASSQLGTGKYEQYF; cdr3_nt: TGTGCCAGCAGCCAACTTGGGACAGGGAAATACGAGCAGTACTTC
j_call: TRBJ2-1; v_call: TRBV29-1; d_call: NA; clone_size: NA; cdr3_aa: CSVDRGHEQFF; cdr3_nt: TGCAGCGTTGATCGGGGGCATGAGCAGTTCTTC
j_call: TRBJ2-5; v_call: TRBV14; d_call: NA; clone_size: NA; cdr3_aa: CASSQLSQETQYF; cdr3_nt: TGTGCCAGCAGCCAATTGTCACAAGAGACCCAGTACTTC
j_call: TRBJ2-1; v_call: TRBV20-1; d_call: NA; clone_size: NA; cdr3_aa: CSARATLNNEQFF; cdr3_nt: TGCAGTGCTAGAGCGACACTGAACAATGAGCAGTTCTTC
j_call: TRBJ1-5; v_call: TRBV20-1; d_call: NA; clone_size: few; cdr3_aa: CSAIDLSTGHLLWHQPQHF; cdr3_nt: TGCAGTGCTATAGATCTATCGACGGGACACCTTTTATGGCATCAGCCCCAGCATTTT
j_call: TRBJ2-1; v_call: TRBV18; d_call: NA; clone_size: NA; cdr3_aa: CASSPLVNEQFF; cdr3_nt: TGTGCCAGCTCACCACTGGTTAATGAGCAGTTCTTC
j_call: TRBJ2-1; v_call: TRBV20-1; d_call: NA; clone_size: few; cdr3_aa: CSARDPRERNEQFF; cdr3_nt: TGCAGTGCTAGAGATCCCAGGGAGAGGAATGAGCAGTTCTTC
j_call: TRBJ1-4; v_call: TRBV7-9; d_call: NA; clone_size: NA; cdr3_aa: CASSLGVLGSSNEKLFF; cdr3_nt: TGTGCCAGCAGCCTAGGGGTACTTGGTTCGTCTAATGAAAAACTGTTTTTT
j_call: TRBJ2-7; v_call: TRBV4-2; d_call: TRBD1; clone_size: NA; cdr3_aa: CASSQNPGQEYEQYF; cdr3_nt: TGTGCCAGCAGCCAAAATCCGGGACAGGAATACGAGCAGTACTTC
j_call: TRBJ2-1; v_call: TRBV9; d_call: NA; clone_size: once; cdr3_aa: CASSVVGDLRTSYNEQFF; cdr3_nt: TGTGCCAGCAGCGTAGTAGGGGATCTCAGAACCTCCTACAATGAGCAGTTCTTC
j_call: TRBJ2-1; v_call: TRBV7-2; d_call: NA; clone_size: NA; cdr3_aa: CASSIMTPQREQFF; cdr3_nt: TGTGCCAGCAGCATTATGACCCCGCAAAGGGAGCAGTTCTTC
j_call: TRBJ2-1; v_call: TRBV5-1; d_call: TRBD2; clone_size: few; cdr3_aa: CASTLGGGSSYNEQFF; cdr3_nt: TGCGCCAGCACCCTCGGCGGGGGTAGCTCCTACAATGAGCAGTTCTTC
j_call: TRBJ2-1; v_call: TRBV14; d_call: NA; clone_size: few; cdr3_aa: CASSLSDEQFF; cdr3_nt: TGTGCCAGCAGCCTTAGCGATGAGCAGTTCTTC
j_call: TRBJ2-3; v_call: TRBV5-1; d_call: NA; clone_size: few; cdr3_aa: CASSQKGATDTQYF; cdr3_nt: TGCGCCAGCAGTCAAAAAGGGGCCACAGATACGCAGTATTTT
j_call: TRBJ2-7; v_call: TRBV4-3; d_call: TRBD2; clone_size: few; cdr3_aa: CASSPGLAGVNEQYF; cdr3_nt: TGCGCCAGCAGCCCCGGACTAGCGGGAGTGAACGAGCAGTACTTC
j_call: TRBJ2-7; v_call: TRBV20-1; d_call: TRBD2; clone_size: few; cdr3_aa: CSANSGTSLAYEQYF; cdr3_nt: TGCAGTGCTAATTCCGGGACTAGCCTCGCCTACGAGCAGTACTTC
j_call: TRBJ2-1; v_call: TRBV21-1; d_call: NA; clone_size: few; cdr3_aa: CASSTYGQVFYNEQFF; cdr3_nt: TGTGCCAGCAGCACCTACGGACAGGTTTTCTACAATGAGCAGTTCTTC
j_call: TRBJ2-3; v_call: TRBV7-2; d_call: TRBD2; clone_size: many; cdr3_aa: CASSPSLWTSGRAGADTQYF; cdr3_nt: TGTGCCAGCAGCCCTAGCCTATGGACTAGCGGGAGGGCGGGAGCAGATACGCAGTATTTT
j_call: TRBJ2-1; v_call: TRBV10-3; d_call: NA; clone_size: many; cdr3_aa: CAITEGNEQFF; cdr3_nt: TGTGCCATCACCGAAGGGAATGAGCAGTTCTTC
j_call: TRBJ1-2; v_call: TRBV2; d_call: NA; clone_size: few; cdr3_aa: CASSEALRGGGGYTF; cdr3_nt: TGTGCCAGCAGTGAAGCGCTTCGGGGAGGTGGTGGCTACACCTTC
j_call: TRBJ1-2; v_call: TRBV28; d_call: TRBD1; clone_size: few; cdr3_aa: CASSLWTGGYGYTF; cdr3_nt: TGTGCCAGCAGTTTATGGACAGGGGGCTATGGCTACACCTTC
j_call: TRBJ2-7; v_call: TRBV7-2; d_call: TRBD2; clone_size: NA; cdr3_aa: CASSLASGGDVTYEQYF; cdr3_nt: TGTGCCAGCAGCTTAGCTAGCGGGGGGGACGTTACCTACGAGCAGTACTTC
j_call: TRBJ2-3; v_call: TRBV5-5; d_call: NA; clone_size: NA; cdr3_aa: CASSNGRSTDTQYF; cdr3_nt: TGTGCCAGCAGCAACGGACGGTCTACAGATACGCAGTATTTT
j_call: TRBJ2-1; v_call: TRBV9; d_call: TRBD2; clone_size: NA; cdr3_aa: CASSVKSGSFNEQFF; cdr3_nt: TGTGCCAGCAGCGTGAAAAGCGGGAGTTTTAATGAGCAGTTCTTC
j_call: TRBJ2-1; v_call: TRBV7-3; d_call: NA; clone_size: NA; cdr3_aa: CASSRTSSSEQFF; cdr3_nt: TGTGCCAGCAGCCGTACTTCATCGAGTGAGCAGTTCTTC
j_call: TRBJ2-1; v_call: TRBV10-3; d_call: TRBD2; clone_size: many; cdr3_aa: CATRTSGSGVSEQFF; cdr3_nt: TGTGCCACGAGAACTAGCGGGAGCGGAGTCAGTGAGCAGTTCTTC
j_call: TRBJ2-7; v_call: TRBV7-8; d_call: NA; clone_size: NA; cdr3_aa: CASSLQLQISYEQYF; cdr3_nt: TGTGCCAGCAGCTTACAATTACAGATCTCCTACGAGCAGTACTTC
j_call: TRBJ2-5; v_call: TRBV28; d_call: NA; clone_size: few; cdr3_aa: CAIQLFETQYF; cdr3_nt: TGTGCCATCCAGTTGTTTGAGACCCAGTACTTC
j_call: TRBJ1-1; v_call: TRBV29-1; d_call: TRBD1; clone_size: NA; cdr3_aa: CSVYRTGLNTEAFF; cdr3_nt: TGCAGCGTTTATCGGACAGGGCTGAACACTGAAGCTTTCTTT
j_call: TRBJ2-2; v_call: TRBV5-1; d_call: TRBD2; clone_size: few; cdr3_aa: CASSLGALAGNTGELFF; cdr3_nt: TGCGCCAGCAGCTTAGGGGCACTAGCGGGAAACACCGGGGAGCTGTTTTTT
j_call: TRBJ1-3; v_call: TRBV28; d_call: TRBD1; clone_size: NA; cdr3_aa: CASSLGRGGNTIYF; cdr3_nt: TGTGCCAGCAGTTTGGGCAGGGGGGGAAACACCATATATTTT
j_call: TRBJ2-1; v_call: TRBV11-2; d_call: NA; clone_size: few; cdr3_aa: CASSKGSGSSYNEQFF; cdr3_nt: TGTGCCAGCAGCAAAGGGTCCGGGAGCTCCTACAATGAGCAGTTCTTC
j_call: TRBJ1-2; v_call: TRBV6-6; d_call: NA; clone_size: NA; cdr3_aa: CASSYSRVRGYTF; cdr3_nt: TGTGCCAGCAGTTACAGCAGGGTGCGCGGCTACACCTTC
j_call: TRBJ2-7; v_call: TRBV7-2; d_call: NA; clone_size: few; cdr3_aa: CASSLDEFDEQYF; cdr3_nt: TGTGCCAGCAGCTTAGATGAGTTTGACGAGCAGTACTTC
j_call: TRBJ2-3; v_call: TRBV5-5; d_call: NA; clone_size: NA; cdr3_aa: CASSPRGLAGFTDTQYF; cdr3_nt: TGTGCCAGCAGCCCTAGGGGGCTAGCGGGTTTCACAGATACGCAGTATTTT
j_call: TRBJ1-1; v_call: TRBV5-1; d_call: NA; clone_size: many; cdr3_aa: CASSLGGRSNTEAFF; cdr3_nt: TGCGCCAGCAGCTTAGGGGGACGGTCGAACACTGAAGCTTTCTTT
j_call: TRBJ2-3; v_call: TRBV7-8; d_call: TRBD1; clone_size: NA; cdr3_aa: CASSPGQGHTDTQYF; cdr3_nt: TGTGCCAGCAGCCCAGGACAGGGGCACACAGATACGCAGTATTTT
j_call: TRBJ2-1; v_call: TRBV20-1; d_call: NA; clone_size: few; cdr3_aa: CSASGGPYNEQFF; cdr3_nt: TGCAGTGCGTCCGGGGGGCCCTACAATGAGCAGTTCTTC